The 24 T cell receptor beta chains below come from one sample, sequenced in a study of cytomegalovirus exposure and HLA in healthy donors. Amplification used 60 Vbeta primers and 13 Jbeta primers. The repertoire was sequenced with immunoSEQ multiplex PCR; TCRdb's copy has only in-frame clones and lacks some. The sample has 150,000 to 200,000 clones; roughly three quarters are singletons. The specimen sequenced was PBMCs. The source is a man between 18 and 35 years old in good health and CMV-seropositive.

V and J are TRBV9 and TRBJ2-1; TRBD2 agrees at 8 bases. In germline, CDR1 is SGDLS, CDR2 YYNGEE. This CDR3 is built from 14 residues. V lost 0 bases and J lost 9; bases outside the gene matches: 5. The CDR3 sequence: CASSVGGSGAEQFF. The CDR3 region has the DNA TGTGCCAGCAGCGTAGGAGGTAGCGGGGCTGAGCAGTTCTTC.

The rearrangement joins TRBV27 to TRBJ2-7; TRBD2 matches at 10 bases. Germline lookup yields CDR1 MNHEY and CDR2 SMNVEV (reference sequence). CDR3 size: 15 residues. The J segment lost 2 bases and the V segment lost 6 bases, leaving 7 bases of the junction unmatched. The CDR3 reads CASRKLAGPTYEQYV. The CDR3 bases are TGTGCCAGCAGAAAACTAGCGGGACCAACCTACGAGCAGTACGTC.

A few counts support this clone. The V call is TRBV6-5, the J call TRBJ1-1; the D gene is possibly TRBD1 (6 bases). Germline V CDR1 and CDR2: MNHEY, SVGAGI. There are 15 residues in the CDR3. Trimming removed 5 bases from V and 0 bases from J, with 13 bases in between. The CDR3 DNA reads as TGTGCCAGCAGTACTTGGGACACTCTGAACACTGAAGCTTTCTTT. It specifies CASSTWDTLNTEAFF.

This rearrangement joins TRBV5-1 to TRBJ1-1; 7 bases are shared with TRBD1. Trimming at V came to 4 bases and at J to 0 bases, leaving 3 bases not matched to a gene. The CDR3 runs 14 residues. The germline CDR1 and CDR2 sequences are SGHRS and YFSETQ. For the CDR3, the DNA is TGCGCCAGCAGCGGGACAGTATTGAACACTGAAGCTTTCTTT. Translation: CASSGTVLNTEAFF.

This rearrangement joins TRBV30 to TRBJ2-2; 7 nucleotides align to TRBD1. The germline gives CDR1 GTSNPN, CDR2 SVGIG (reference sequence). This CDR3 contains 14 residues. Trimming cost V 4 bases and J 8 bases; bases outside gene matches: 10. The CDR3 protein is CAWTGTVLVGELFF. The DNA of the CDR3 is TGTGCCTGGACCGGGACAGTTTTGGTAGGGGAGCTGTTTTTT.

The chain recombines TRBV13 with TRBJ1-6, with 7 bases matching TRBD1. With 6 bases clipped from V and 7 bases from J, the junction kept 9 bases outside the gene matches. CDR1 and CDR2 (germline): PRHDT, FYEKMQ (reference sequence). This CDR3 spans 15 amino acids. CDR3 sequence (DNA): TGTGCCAGCAGGAAGGGACAGCTAGAAAATTCACCCCTCCACTTT. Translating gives CASRKGQLENSPLHF.

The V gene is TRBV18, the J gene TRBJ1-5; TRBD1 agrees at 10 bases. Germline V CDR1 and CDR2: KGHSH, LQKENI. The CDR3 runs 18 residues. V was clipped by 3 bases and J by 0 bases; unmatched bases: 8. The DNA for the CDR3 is TGTGCCAGCTCACCGGACAGGGGGGGGCATAATAGCAATCAGCCCCAGCATTTT. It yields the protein CASSPDRGGHNSNQPQHF.

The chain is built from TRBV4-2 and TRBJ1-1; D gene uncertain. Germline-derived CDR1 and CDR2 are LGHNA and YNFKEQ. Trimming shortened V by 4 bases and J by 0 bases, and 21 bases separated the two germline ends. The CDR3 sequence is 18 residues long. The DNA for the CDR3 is TGTGCCAGCAGCCCATTTGGGCTGGGGAGGTCTATGAACACTGAAGCTTTCTTT. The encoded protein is CASSPFGLGRSMNTEAFF.

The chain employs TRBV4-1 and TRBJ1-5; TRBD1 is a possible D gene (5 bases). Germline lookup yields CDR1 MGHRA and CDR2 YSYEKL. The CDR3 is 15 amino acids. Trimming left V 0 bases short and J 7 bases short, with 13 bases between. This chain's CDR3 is CASSQERGMGQPQHF. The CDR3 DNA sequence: TGCGCCAGCAGCCAAGAAAGGGGAATGGGACAGCCCCAGCATTTT.

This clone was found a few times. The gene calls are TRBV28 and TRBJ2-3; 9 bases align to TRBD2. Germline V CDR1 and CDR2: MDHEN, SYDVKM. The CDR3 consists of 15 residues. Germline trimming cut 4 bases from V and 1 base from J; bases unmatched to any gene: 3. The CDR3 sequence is CASSSSSGGTDTQYF. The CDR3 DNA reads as TGTGCCAGCAGTTCGTCTAGCGGGGGCACAGATACGCAGTATTTT.

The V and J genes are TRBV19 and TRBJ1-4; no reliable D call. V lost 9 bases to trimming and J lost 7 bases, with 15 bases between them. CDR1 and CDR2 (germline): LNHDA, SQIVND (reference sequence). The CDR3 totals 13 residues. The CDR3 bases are TGTGCCAGCACATCTGTAAGAGGTGAAAAACTGTTTTTT. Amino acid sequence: CASTSVRGEKLFF. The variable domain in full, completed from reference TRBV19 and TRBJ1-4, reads DGGITQSPKYLFRKEGQNVTLSCEQNLNHDAMYWYRQDPGQGLRLIYYSQIVNDFQKGDIAEGYSVSREKKESFPLTVTSAQKNPTAFYLCASTSVRGEKLFFGSGTQLSVL.

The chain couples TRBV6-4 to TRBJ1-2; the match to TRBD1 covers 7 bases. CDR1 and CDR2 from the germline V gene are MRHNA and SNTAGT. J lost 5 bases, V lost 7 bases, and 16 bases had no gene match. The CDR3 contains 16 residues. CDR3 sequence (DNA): TGTGCCAGCAACGACCAGGGACAGTCTCGGATATATGGCTACACCTTC. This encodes CASNDQGQSRIYGYTF.

As DNA, the CDR3 is TGTGCCAGCAGCATGCGCAGGGTATCTGGAAACACCATATATTTT. Translation gives CASSMRRVSGNTIYF. The V and J genes are TRBV5-8 and TRBJ1-3; a possible D gene is TRBD1 (5 bases). The CDR3 is 15 residues long. Germline CDR1 and CDR2: SGHTS and YDEGEE. V shed 4 bases and J shed 1 base, with 12 bases lying between them.

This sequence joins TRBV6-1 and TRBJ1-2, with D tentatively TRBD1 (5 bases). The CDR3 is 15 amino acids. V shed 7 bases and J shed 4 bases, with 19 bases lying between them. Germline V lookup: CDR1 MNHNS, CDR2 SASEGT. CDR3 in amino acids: CASISEGPLGYGYTF. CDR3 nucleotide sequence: TGTGCCAGCATTTCGGAGGGGCCCCTTGGCTATGGCTACACCTTC.

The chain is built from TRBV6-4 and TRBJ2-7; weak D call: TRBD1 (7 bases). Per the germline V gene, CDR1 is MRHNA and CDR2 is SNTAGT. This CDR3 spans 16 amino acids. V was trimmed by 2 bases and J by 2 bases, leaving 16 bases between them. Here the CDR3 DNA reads TGTGCCAGCAGTGACCTCGAGGAGGGGGCCACCTACGAGCAGTACGTC. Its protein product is CASSDLEEGATYEQYV.

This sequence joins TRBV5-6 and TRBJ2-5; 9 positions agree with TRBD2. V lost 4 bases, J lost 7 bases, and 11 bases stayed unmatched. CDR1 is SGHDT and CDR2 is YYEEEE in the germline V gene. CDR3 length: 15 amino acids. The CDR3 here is CASSQPSGTQGTQYF. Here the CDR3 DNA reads TGTGCCAGCAGCCAGCCTAGCGGGACTCAGGGGACCCAGTACTTC.

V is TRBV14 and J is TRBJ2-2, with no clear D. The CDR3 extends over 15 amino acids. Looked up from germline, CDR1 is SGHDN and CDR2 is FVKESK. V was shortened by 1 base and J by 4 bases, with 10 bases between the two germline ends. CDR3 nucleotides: TGTGCCAGCAGCCAAGCAGGTTTTGGCACCGGGGAGCTGTTTTTT. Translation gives CASSQAGFGTGELFF.

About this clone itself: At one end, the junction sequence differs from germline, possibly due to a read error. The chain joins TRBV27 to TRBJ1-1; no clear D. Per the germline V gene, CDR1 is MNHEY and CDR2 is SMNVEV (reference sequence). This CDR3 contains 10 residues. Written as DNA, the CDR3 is TGTGCCAGCAGTTTAGTGACTAGCGGATTT. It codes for CASSLVTSGF.

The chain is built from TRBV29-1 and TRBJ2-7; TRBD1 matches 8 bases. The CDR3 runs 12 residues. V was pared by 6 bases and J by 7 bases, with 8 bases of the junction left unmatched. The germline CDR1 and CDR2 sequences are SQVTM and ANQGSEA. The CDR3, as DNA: TGCAGCGTAAGACAGGGGACTGGAGAGCAGTACGTC. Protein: CSVRQGTGEQYV.

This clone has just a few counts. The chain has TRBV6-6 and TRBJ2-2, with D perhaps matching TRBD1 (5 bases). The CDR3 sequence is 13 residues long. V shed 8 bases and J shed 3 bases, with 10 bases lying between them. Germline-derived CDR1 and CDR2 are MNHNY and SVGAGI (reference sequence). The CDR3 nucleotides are TGTGCCAGCGCTTTACAGGACACCGGGGAGCTGTTTTTT. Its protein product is CASALQDTGELFF.

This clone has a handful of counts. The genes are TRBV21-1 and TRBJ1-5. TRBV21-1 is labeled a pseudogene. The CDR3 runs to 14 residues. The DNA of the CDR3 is TGTGCCAGCAGCAAAGAGGGAGGGAATCAGCCCCAGCATTTT. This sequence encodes CASSKEGGNQPQHF.

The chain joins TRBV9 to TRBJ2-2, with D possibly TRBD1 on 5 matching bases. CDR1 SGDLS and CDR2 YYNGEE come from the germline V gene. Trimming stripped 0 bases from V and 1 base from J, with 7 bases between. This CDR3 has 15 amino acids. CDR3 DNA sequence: TGTGCCAGCAGCGTAGGGACATTGAACACCGGGGAGCTGTTTTTT. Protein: CASSVGTLNTGELFF.

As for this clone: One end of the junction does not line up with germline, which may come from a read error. This chain's CDR3 is CASRLAGGITDTQCF. The CDR3 DNA reads as TGCGCCAGTCGACTAGCGGGAGGTATCACAGATACGCAGTGTTTT. This rearrangement joins TRBV5-1 to TRBJ2-3; 13 nucleotides line up with TRBD2. The CDR3 contains 15 residues. Germline values: CDR1 SGHRS, CDR2 YFSETQ.

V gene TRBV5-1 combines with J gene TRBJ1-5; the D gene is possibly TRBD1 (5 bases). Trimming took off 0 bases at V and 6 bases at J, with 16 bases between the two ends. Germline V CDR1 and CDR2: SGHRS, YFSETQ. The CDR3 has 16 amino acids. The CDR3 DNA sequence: TGCGCCAGCAGCTTGGGAGATACAGGTGTGAGTCAGCCCCAGCATTTT. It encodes CASSLGDTGVSQPQHF.